The present entry profiles one TCR beta chain with its context. Its antigen is not identified. With 0 bases removed from V and 3 bases from J, the gap between germline ends came to 13 bases. This CDR3 comprises 16 residues. The germline V gene encodes CDR1 SGDLS and CDR2 YYNGEE. The source of the sample is a study of T cell repertoires in cytomegalovirus infection. The wider study: Well-studied HLA-B-restricted epitopes and recently identified HLA-C-restricted epitopes of CMV were both used in the study. It was the public TCR beta signatures that indicated both CMV infection and matching HLA type. Overall study results and limits: Accumulated public TCR beta family frequency recognized individuals carrying CMV together with the relevant HLA. In two of eight donors, the top clonotype was HLA-C-restricted CMV-specific.

TCRdb analysed the reads with MiXCR anew, one entry per CDR3 protein. The sample consists of some 940,000 distinct CDR3 sequences, approximately 30% of them appearing once. Specimen: cultured CD8+ T cells from PBMCs, collected from culture after CMV antigen stimulation. The source of this sequence is a human donor in good health (CMV status not recorded). Some clones in this sample may be carry-over from other donors' samples. The chain employs TRBV9 and TRBJ1-5; weak D call: TRBD1 (5 bases). Written as DNA, the CDR3 is TGTGCCAGCAGCGTAGACCACAGGCCGCACAATCAGCCCCAGCATTTT. Translated: CASSVDHRPHNQPQHF.